This passage covers 11 T cell receptor beta chains from one sample sequenced in a study of memory CD4+ T cells and cytomegalovirus serostatus. The sort gate was single viable CD3+CD4+CD8-CD45RO+ cells for memory CD4+ T cells. The protocol was immunoSEQ multiplex PCR, while the TCRdb copy is restricted to in-frame clones and leaves out a portion. The table has 60,000 to 70,000 clones, about three quarters seen once; the top ten hold 0.53%. The material sequenced was memory CD4+ T cells from blood. These receptor sequences come from an adult in good health and CMV-seronegative. Some clones in this sample may be carry-over from other donors' samples.

This clone was seen a few times. The rearrangement links TRBV12-5 to TRBJ1-1, with 7 bases identical to TRBD1. CDR1 LGHNT and CDR2 FRNRAP come from the germline V gene. The CDR3 length is 12 residues. The V gene end was trimmed by 4 bases and the J gene end by 7 bases; junction bases not matched to a gene: 3. Here the CDR3 reads CASGYRDSEAFF. The DNA for the CDR3 is TGTGCTAGTGGTTATCGGGACAGTGAAGCTTTCTTT.

The chain joins TRBV4-3 to TRBJ2-2; TRBD2 might be the D (5 bases). Trimming left V 4 bases short and J 5 bases short, with 14 bases between. This CDR3 is built from 15 residues. Germline V gene sequence: CDR1 LGHNA, CDR2 YSLEER. CDR3 sequence: CASSLAAAGTGELFF. In DNA, the CDR3 is TGCGCCAGCAGCCTCGCCGCGGCGGGTACCGGGGAGCTGTTTTTT.

The V call is TRBV19, the J call TRBJ1-4; D not certain. This CDR3 comprises 15 residues. Trimming shortened V by 1 base and J by 5 bases, and 11 bases separated the two germline ends. Germline V gene data show CDR1 as LNHDA and CDR2 as SQIVND (reference sequence). The DNA of the CDR3 is TGTGCCAGTAGTATAGGCCGGCAGGCAAATGAAAAACTGTTTTTT. Residues: CASSIGRQANEKLFF.

J is TRBJ2-3 and V is TRBV28; D call uncertain. Trimming took 2 bases from V and 1 from J, leaving 13 bases between them. CDR3 length equals 16 residues. Germline CDR1 is MDHEN and CDR2 is SYDVKM. DNA of the CDR3: TGTGCCAGCAGTTTAAGGGCAGCCTCAGGCACAGATACGCAGTATTTT. This sequence encodes CASSLRAASGTDTQYF.

V and J are TRBV2 and TRBJ1-1; 7 bases are shared with TRBD1. The J segment lost 5 bases and the V segment lost 10 bases, leaving 7 bases of the junction unmatched. The length of the CDR3 is 12 residues. From germline, CDR1 is SNHLY and CDR2 FYNNEI. The DNA for the CDR3 is TGTGCCAACGCTGGGACAGCAACTGAAGCTTTCTTT. Translated, it gives CANAGTATEAFF.

The genes are TRBV30 and TRBJ2-1; 7 nucleotides line up with TRBD1. Germline-derived CDR1 and CDR2 are GTSNPN and SVGIG (reference sequence). The CDR3 covers 13 residues. With V trimmed by 5 bases and J by 3 bases, 4 bases remained unmatched. CDR3 region: CAWGGQSYNEQFF. The CDR3 DNA follows: TGTGCCTGGGGGGGACAGAGCTACAATGAGCAGTTCTTC.

This clone was seen just once. This chain connects TRBV7-2 to TRBJ1-3, with D hard to call. The CDR3 is made up of 15 amino acids. The V and J ends lost 5 bases and 1 base respectively, with 12 bases between them. CDR1 is SGHTA and CDR2 is FQGNSA in the germline V gene. CDR3 bases: TGTGCCAGCAGCGAGGGCTGGCTATCTGGAAACACCATATATTTT. Its protein is CASSEGWLSGNTIYF.

This clone showed up just once. The chain uses TRBV6-1 and TRBJ2-6; 7 positions agree with TRBD1. The CDR3 spans 17 residues. V gave up 3 bases and J gave up 1 base; unmatched junction bases: 6. The germline V gene has CDR1 MNHNS and CDR2 SASEGT. CDR3 DNA: TGTGCCAGCAGTGACATCACAGGGGTTTCTGGGGCCAACGTCCTGACTTTC. Its translation: CASSDITGVSGANVLTF.

The CDR3 coding sequence is TGTGCCTGGACAATGAACTGGAATACGCAGTATTTT. This codes for CAWTMNWNTQYF. The chain is built from TRBV30 and TRBJ2-3; D not certain. This CDR3 is 12 amino acids long. Trimming left V 4 bases short and J 7 bases short, with 12 bases between. CDR1 is GTSNPN, CDR2 SVGIG, per germline (reference sequence).

V usage is TRBV11-3 and J usage is TRBJ1-2, with 8 nucleotides matching TRBD1. This CDR3 comprises 16 residues. After removal of 7 bases from V and 5 bases from J, the junction contained 15 bases not matched to a gene. Germline values: CDR1 SGHNT, CDR2 YENEEA. For the CDR3, the DNA is TGTGCCAGCAACGCCGCCCAGGGGGCTGAGGTATATGGCTACACCTTC. Residues: CASNAAQGAEVYGYTF.

This clone was seen only once. The chain has TRBV11-3 and TRBJ1-1; 12 bases agree with TRBD1. With 5 bases clipped from V and 5 bases from J, the junction kept 6 bases outside the gene matches. Germline V CDR1 and CDR2: SGHNT, YENEEA. The CDR3 contains 15 residues. The CDR3 nucleotides read TGTGCCAGCAGCAAGGGACAGGGGGCAGGAACTGAAGCTTTCTTT. Protein product: CASSKGQGAGTEAFF.